This TCR beta chain was profiled in a study of OX40 agonist ivuxolimab in advanced cancers. The protocol was immunoSEQ multiplex PCR, while the TCRdb copy is restricted to in-frame clones and leaves out a portion. The sample holds approximately 82,000 clones, roughly 90% seen once. This clone came up once. V dropped 1 base and J dropped 3; count of bases not matched to a gene: 2. This CDR3 comprises 14 residues. Germline V gene sequence: CDR1 SGHTA, CDR2 FQGNSA. The rearrangement links TRBV7-2 to TRBJ2-5, with TRBD2 matching over 7 bases. The sample was CD4+ or CD8+ T cells sorted from blood, taken in a trial of the OX40 agonist ivuxolimab. The TCR sequence derives from an adult with an advanced solid tumor such as melanoma, head and neck, liver or kidney cancer. CDR3 residues: CASSLGLAKETQYF. Here the CDR3 DNA reads TGTGCCAGCAGCTTAGGACTAGCAAAAGAGACCCAGTACTTC.